A selection of T cell receptor beta chains follows, all from one sample in a study of blood T cell repertoires in COVID-19. Libraries were prepared by immunoSEQ multiplex PCR; TCRdb keeps only in-frame clonotypes and omits some of them. The table has around 130,000 clones, around three quarters seen once. The specimen sequenced was peripheral blood. These receptors were taken from a human donor in a cohort sampled during active COVID-19. Both conserved end residues are part of each CDR3. A D gene is named only where the DNA matches it firmly. Not every row has a clone size; where given, it reads once, few, many or a size class.

J: TRBJ2-7
V: TRBV5-4
D: TRBD1
size: .
DNA: TGTGCCAGCTCGCCAGGGGGATCCTACGAGCAGTACTTC
CDR3: CASSPGGSYEQYF

J: TRBJ1-4
V: TRBV5-5
D: .
size: few
DNA: TGTGCCAGCAGCTTGGCAGGGGATGTAGGGGAAAAACTGTTTTTT
CDR3: CASSLAGDVGEKLFF

J: TRBJ2-6
V: TRBV3-1/TRBV3-2
D: .
size: .
DNA: TGTGCCAGCACCCAGACAGCCGGGGCCAACGTCCTGACTTTC
CDR3: CASTQTAGANVLTF

J: TRBJ1-2
V: TRBV2
D: .
size: few
DNA: TGTGCCAGCAGTCCCTCAGTAAACAACTATGGCTACACCTTC
CDR3: CASSPSVNNYGYTF

J: TRBJ2-3
V: TRBV28
D: .
size: .
DNA: TGTGCCAGCAGTTTACAGTGGAGCACAGATACGCAGTATTTT
CDR3: CASSLQWSTDTQYF

J: TRBJ1-3
V: TRBV6-5
D: .
size: few
DNA: TGTGCCAGCAGTTACGGTAGGACAGCTGGAAACACCATATATTTT
CDR3: CASSYGRTAGNTIYF

J: TRBJ1-2
V: TRBV3-1/TRBV3-2
D: TRBD1
size: once
DNA: TGTGCCAGCAGCCCTTTTGGACAGGGCTATGGCTACACCTTC
CDR3: CASSPFGQGYGYTF

J: TRBJ1-4
V: TRBV4-1
D: TRBD1
size: .
DNA: TGCGCCAGCAGCCAGTCCGGGACAGGGCTTTCTAATGAAAAACTGTTTTTT
CDR3: CASSQSGTGLSNEKLFF

J: TRBJ2-7
V: TRBV7-2
D: TRBD2
size: once
DNA: TGTGCCAGCAGCTTAGGCCGCGGGGGGGTGCCCGAGCAGTACTTC
CDR3: CASSLGRGGVPEQYF

J: TRBJ1-2
V: TRBV19
D: .
size: .
DNA: TGTGCCAGTAGTGTAGACTTCTATGGCTACACCTTC
CDR3: CASSVDFYGYTF

J: TRBJ2-7
V: TRBV6-1
D: TRBD1
size: .
DNA: TGTGCCAGCAGTGAACGCCGACCGGGACAGGGGGCCCACGAGCAGTACTTC
CDR3: CASSERRPGQGAHEQYF

J: TRBJ2-7
V: TRBV19
D: TRBD2
size: .
DNA: TGTGCCAGTAGTATGGGACTAGCGGGGGGCTTCTACTCCTACGAGCAGTACTTC
CDR3: CASSMGLAGGFYSYEQYF

J: TRBJ1-6
V: TRBV19
D: TRBD1
size: few
DNA: TGTGCCAGTAGAGGTACAGGGGGAAATTCACCCCTCCACTTT
CDR3: CASRGTGGNSPLHF

J: TRBJ2-2
V: TRBV4-1
D: TRBD2
size: .
DNA: TGCGCCAGCAGCCAACCCCGACTAGCGGGGGCCCCAAGGGGCGGGGAGCTGTTTTTT
CDR3: CASSQPRLAGAPRGGELFF

J: TRBJ2-4
V: TRBV2
D: .
size: .
DNA: TGTGCCAGCAGTCTAACCCAGGGGACCAAAAACATTCAGTACTTC
CDR3: CASSLTQGTKNIQYF

J: TRBJ1-5
V: TRBV5-8
D: .
size: once
DNA: TGTGCCAGCAGCTTGGTGGGGTTAGGGGACAATCAGCCCCAGCATTTT
CDR3: CASSLVGLGDNQPQHF

J: TRBJ2-1
V: TRBV5-6
D: TRBD1
size: .
DNA: TGTGCCAGCAGTTTGGGACAGGGGGCGAATGAGCAGTTCTTC
CDR3: CASSLGQGANEQFF